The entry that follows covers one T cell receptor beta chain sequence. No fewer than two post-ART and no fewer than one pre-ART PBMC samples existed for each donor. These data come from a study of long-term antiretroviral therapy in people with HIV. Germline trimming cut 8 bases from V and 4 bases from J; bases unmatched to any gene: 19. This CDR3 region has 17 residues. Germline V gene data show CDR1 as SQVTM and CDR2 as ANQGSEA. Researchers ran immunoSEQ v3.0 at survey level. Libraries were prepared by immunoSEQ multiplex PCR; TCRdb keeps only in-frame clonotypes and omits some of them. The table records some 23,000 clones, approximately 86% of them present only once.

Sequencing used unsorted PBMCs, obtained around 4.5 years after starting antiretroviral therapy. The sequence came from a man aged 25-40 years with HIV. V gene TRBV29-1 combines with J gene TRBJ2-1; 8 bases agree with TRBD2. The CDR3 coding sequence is TGCAGCTCCACCTCGCAAGCGGGAGTGGGAGGATACAATGAGCAGTTCTTC. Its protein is CSSTSQAGVGGYNEQFF.